The table lists the clone carrying this T cell receptor (beta chain) with a few counts. Its target is unknown. Peptide-pool stimulation followed by sequencing identified expanded antigen-specific CD4+ clonotypes in the ViraFEST assay. It was after 10 days of culture that CD4+ T cells were isolated. Previously uninfected by SARS-CoV-2, the vaccine recipients also showed negative nucleocapsid antibodies. Cultures used 2.1 million or so PBMC per well, 9 to 10 IU/ml IL-2 and approximately 11 ug/ml peptides. These data originate in a study of vaccination effects on CD4 cells after COVID-19. General observations from the study: Marked clonal contraction was seen in infection- and vaccine-induced clones late after vaccination. The vaccine-induced clones of healthy vaccinees included only 1 of 255 that cross-reacted with common cold coronaviruses.

The assay was immunoSEQ multiplex PCR, and TCRdb's table has in-frame clones only and misses some. The profile shows some 79,000 clones, approximately 74% of them singletons. The V segment lost 5 bases and the J segment 0 bases; nucleotides outside the gene matches: 10. Germline CDR1 and CDR2: SGHTA and FQGNSA. The CDR3 totals 17 residues. This material consisted of CD4+ T cells from PBMCs cultured with HCoV-229E spike peptides, taken before COVID-19 vaccination. This receptor was obtained from a human donor who received a COVID-19 vaccine. The V gene is TRBV7-2, the J gene TRBJ2-4; 7 bases line up with TRBD2. The CDR3 DNA follows: TGTGCCAGCAGCCCGTTGTCGGGGACTATAGCCAAAAACATTCAGTACTTC. It translates to CASSPLSGTIAKNIQYF.